This is a list of T cell receptor beta chains from one sample in a study of blood T cell repertoires in COVID-19. Produced via immunoSEQ multiplex PCR; TCRdb's table is partial and in-frame only. In the table there are 250,000 to 350,000 clones, around nine tenths of which are singletons. Sequencing used peripheral blood. These receptors all come from a woman aged 50 to 65 with active or convalescent COVID-19. Each CDR3 is given with its conserved first and last residue. Fields, in order: clone size, D gene, V gene, J gene, CDR3 DNA, CDR3 protein. The D gene is left open where the match is weak. The listing skips clone size in some rows; elsewhere it reads once, few, many or a size class.

clone size: NA
D gene: TRBD1
V gene: TRBV28
J gene: TRBJ1-6
CDR3 DNA: TGTGCCAGCAGTTCCGGGACAGGGGGCGGGTCCTATAATTCACCCCTCCACTTT
CDR3 protein: CASSSGTGGGSYNSPLHF

clone size: NA
D gene: NA
V gene: TRBV30
J gene: TRBJ1-1
CDR3 DNA: TGTGCCTGGAGTATCGGGGTCACTGAAGCTTTCTTT
CDR3 protein: CAWSIGVTEAFF

clone size: NA
D gene: NA
V gene: TRBV18
J gene: TRBJ1-5
CDR3 DNA: TGTGCCAGCTCACAGGCGGGCCCAAATCAGCCCCAGCATTTT
CDR3 protein: CASSQAGPNQPQHF

clone size: NA
D gene: NA
V gene: TRBV21-1
J gene: TRBJ2-7
CDR3 DNA: TGTGCCAGCAGCAAAGATCTGGGGGCGCGCTACGAGCAGTACTTC
CDR3 protein: CASSKDLGARYEQYF

clone size: NA
D gene: TRBD2
V gene: TRBV6-5
J gene: TRBJ2-1
CDR3 DNA: TGTGCCAGCAGTCCCCCGACTAGCGGGGCGCAGTTCTTC
CDR3 protein: CASSPPTSGAQFF

clone size: once
D gene: NA
V gene: TRBV29-1
J gene: TRBJ1-1
CDR3 DNA: TGCAGCGTTGAAGGGAGGATGAACACTGAAGCTTTCTTT
CDR3 protein: CSVEGRMNTEAFF

clone size: NA
D gene: NA
V gene: TRBV28
J gene: TRBJ1-5
CDR3 DNA: TGTGCCAGCAGTTTTCAGGCAGGAACTAATCAGCCCCAGCATTTT
CDR3 protein: CASSFQAGTNQPQHF

clone size: NA
D gene: TRBD2
V gene: TRBV7-9
J gene: TRBJ2-3
CDR3 DNA: TGTGCCAGCAGCCTAGGACTAGCGGGTGTCTCTAGCACAGATACGCAGTATTTT
CDR3 protein: CASSLGLAGVSSTDTQYF

clone size: NA
D gene: TRBD2
V gene: TRBV7-3
J gene: TRBJ2-1
CDR3 DNA: TGTGCCAGCAGCTCCGGACTAGCGGGAGTCGATGAGCAGTTCTTC
CDR3 protein: CASSSGLAGVDEQFF

clone size: NA
D gene: NA
V gene: TRBV19
J gene: TRBJ2-7
CDR3 DNA: TGTGCCAGTAGTCTTCAGGGTAACGAGCAGTACTTC
CDR3 protein: CASSLQGNEQYF

clone size: NA
D gene: NA
V gene: TRBV5-4
J gene: TRBJ2-1
CDR3 DNA: TGTGCCAGCAGCTCAACAGGACAGTTAAATGAGCAGTTCTTC
CDR3 protein: CASSSTGQLNEQFF

clone size: NA
D gene: NA
V gene: TRBV6-4
J gene: TRBJ2-1
CDR3 DNA: TGTGCCAGCAGTGACGGGGACTCCTTACCCTCCGACTCAAAGTTCTTC
CDR3 protein: CASSDGDSLPSDSKFF

clone size: NA
D gene: TRBD1
V gene: TRBV14
J gene: TRBJ1-1
CDR3 DNA: TGTGCCAGCAGCCAAGGGTCCAGGGGGCGCGGAGCTTTCTTT
CDR3 protein: CASSQGSRGRGAFF

clone size: once
D gene: NA
V gene: TRBV7-6
J gene: TRBJ2-1
CDR3 DNA: TGTGCCAGCAGCCTCATGCGGGGGCCTTACAATGAGCAGTTCTTC
CDR3 protein: CASSLMRGPYNEQFF

clone size: NA
D gene: TRBD1
V gene: TRBV5-1
J gene: TRBJ2-3
CDR3 DNA: TGCGCCAGCAGCTCCCACGGACAGGGGTTTCCAGATACGCAGTATTTT
CDR3 protein: CASSSHGQGFPDTQYF

clone size: NA
D gene: NA
V gene: TRBV7-2
J gene: TRBJ1-2
CDR3 DNA: TGTGCCAGCAGCCCGGACAACGTCTATGGCTACACCTTC
CDR3 protein: CASSPDNVYGYTF

clone size: NA
D gene: NA
V gene: TRBV5-6
J gene: TRBJ1-5
CDR3 DNA: TGTGCCAGCAGCTTGGGTCCTACCAATCAGCCCCAGCATTTT
CDR3 protein: CASSLGPTNQPQHF

clone size: NA
D gene: NA
V gene: TRBV12-5
J gene: TRBJ2-5
CDR3 DNA: TGTGCTAGTGGTTTGGGTCTAGATGGAGGGACGGGTACTCAAGAGACCCAGTACTTC
CDR3 protein: CASGLGLDGGTGTQETQYF

clone size: NA
D gene: NA
V gene: TRBV6-5
J gene: TRBJ1-3
CDR3 DNA: TGTGCCAGCAGATCATCGGGTGGAAACACCATATATTTT
CDR3 protein: CASRSSGGNTIYF

clone size: NA
D gene: TRBD2
V gene: TRBV7-9
J gene: TRBJ2-7
CDR3 DNA: TGTGCCAGCAGCCTGACTAGCGGGTTTTACGAGCAGTACTTC
CDR3 protein: CASSLTSGFYEQYF

clone size: NA
D gene: NA
V gene: TRBV6-1
J gene: TRBJ2-5
CDR3 DNA: TGTGCCAGCAGTGAATATAAACTAGTGGAAGAGACCCAGTACTTC
CDR3 protein: CASSEYKLVEETQYF

clone size: once
D gene: NA
V gene: TRBV5-4
J gene: TRBJ1-6
CDR3 DNA: TGTGCCAGCAGCCGGGGAGCCTTTGATTCACCCCTCCACTTT
CDR3 protein: CASSRGAFDSPLHF

clone size: NA
D gene: TRBD1
V gene: TRBV28
J gene: TRBJ2-1
CDR3 DNA: TGTGCCAGCAGCTTCACACCGGGACAGCCTAACAATGAGCAGTTCTTC
CDR3 protein: CASSFTPGQPNNEQFF

clone size: NA
D gene: NA
V gene: TRBV28
J gene: TRBJ1-4
CDR3 DNA: TGTGCCAGCAGCCCGGCCCGGCTAGGAAGTAATGAAAAACTGTTTTTT
CDR3 protein: CASSPARLGSNEKLFF

clone size: NA
D gene: NA
V gene: TRBV28
J gene: TRBJ2-7
CDR3 DNA: TGTGCCAGCAGTTTATGGGAGCTAGTTCCTTCCTACGAGCAGTACTTC
CDR3 protein: CASSLWELVPSYEQYF

clone size: NA
D gene: NA
V gene: TRBV6-5
J gene: TRBJ1-2
CDR3 DNA: TGTGCCAGCAAAAACACCGCCTCTAACTATGGCTACACCTTC
CDR3 protein: CASKNTASNYGYTF

clone size: NA
D gene: NA
V gene: TRBV10-3
J gene: TRBJ1-4
CDR3 DNA: TGTGCCATCAGGGTACAGCTAAATGAAAAACTGTTTTTT
CDR3 protein: CAIRVQLNEKLFF

clone size: NA
D gene: NA
V gene: TRBV4-3
J gene: TRBJ1-1
CDR3 DNA: TGCGCCAGCAGCCAAGATACCGGGAACACTGAAGCTTTCTTT
CDR3 protein: CASSQDTGNTEAFF

clone size: NA
D gene: NA
V gene: TRBV9
J gene: TRBJ2-3
CDR3 DNA: TGTGCCAGCAGCCCAGCGGGTCGGGGACCAGATACGCAGTATTTT
CDR3 protein: CASSPAGRGPDTQYF

clone size: NA
D gene: NA
V gene: TRBV5-6
J gene: TRBJ1-1
CDR3 DNA: TGTGCCAGCAGCTTGTTTAATTTTTTGGACAATGAAGCTTTCTTT
CDR3 protein: CASSLFNFLDNEAFF

clone size: NA
D gene: TRBD1
V gene: TRBV5-1
J gene: TRBJ1-2
CDR3 DNA: TGCGCCAGCAGCTTCCACCCGGGACGACAGGGCGAAAATGGCTACACCTTC
CDR3 protein: CASSFHPGRQGENGYTF

clone size: NA
D gene: NA
V gene: TRBV4-1
J gene: TRBJ1-3
CDR3 DNA: TGCGCCAGCAGCCACCGCCTTGAGCGAAACACCATATATTTT
CDR3 protein: CASSHRLERNTIYF

clone size: NA
D gene: TRBD1
V gene: TRBV3-1/TRBV3-2
J gene: TRBJ1-1
CDR3 DNA: TGTGCCAGCAGCTATCGGATACAGGGGAGATCTGAAGCTTTCTTT
CDR3 protein: CASSYRIQGRSEAFF

clone size: NA
D gene: TRBD1
V gene: TRBV5-5
J gene: TRBJ1-4
CDR3 DNA: TGTGCCAGCAGCTCCCGGGACAGGGACGGAAAACTGTTTTTT
CDR3 protein: CASSSRDRDGKLFF

clone size: NA
D gene: TRBD1
V gene: TRBV7-2
J gene: TRBJ2-3
CDR3 DNA: TGTGCCAGCAGCTTGAACAGGGGAGATACGCAGTATTTT
CDR3 protein: CASSLNRGDTQYF

clone size: NA
D gene: TRBD2
V gene: TRBV7-2
J gene: TRBJ2-1
CDR3 DNA: TGTGCCAGCAGCCCAGGCGGGACTAGCTTGAATGAGCAGTTCTTC
CDR3 protein: CASSPGGTSLNEQFF

clone size: NA
D gene: TRBD1
V gene: TRBV6-2/TRBV6-3
J gene: TRBJ2-7
CDR3 DNA: TGTGCCAGCAGTTCATACCTTGGACAGGGGTCGTCCTACGAGCAGTACTTC
CDR3 protein: CASSSYLGQGSSYEQYF

clone size: NA
D gene: NA
V gene: TRBV5-4
J gene: TRBJ2-1
CDR3 DNA: TGTGCCAGCAGCCCGCGGGCCCCCTCCTACAATGAGCAGTTCTTC
CDR3 protein: CASSPRAPSYNEQFF

clone size: NA
D gene: TRBD1
V gene: TRBV11-2
J gene: TRBJ1-2
CDR3 DNA: TGTGCCAGCAGCTCGCAGGGGGCGGACTATGGCTACACCTTC
CDR3 protein: CASSSQGADYGYTF

clone size: NA
D gene: TRBD2
V gene: TRBV7-6
J gene: TRBJ2-3
CDR3 DNA: TGTGCCAGCAGCTCGATCCCGGGACTAGCGGGGTCAGATACGCAGTATTTT
CDR3 protein: CASSSIPGLAGSDTQYF

clone size: NA
D gene: TRBD1
V gene: TRBV28
J gene: TRBJ2-3
CDR3 DNA: TGTGCCAGCAGTTCGACAGGGGCCACAGATACGCAGTATTTT
CDR3 protein: CASSSTGATDTQYF

clone size: NA
D gene: NA
V gene: TRBV6-8
J gene: TRBJ2-6
CDR3 DNA: TGTGCCAGCATCCTGACAGACTTCCCTGGGGCCAACGTCCTGACTTTC
CDR3 protein: CASILTDFPGANVLTF

clone size: NA
D gene: TRBD1
V gene: TRBV7-3
J gene: TRBJ1-5
CDR3 DNA: TGTGCCAGCAGCTCCTCCCTTGGACAGGGCAATCAGCCCCAGCATTTT
CDR3 protein: CASSSSLGQGNQPQHF

clone size: NA
D gene: TRBD2
V gene: TRBV5-4
J gene: TRBJ2-1
CDR3 DNA: TGTGCCAGCAGCGGACAACTAGCGGTCCTAAACAATGAGCAGTTCTTC
CDR3 protein: CASSGQLAVLNNEQFF

clone size: NA
D gene: TRBD2
V gene: TRBV9
J gene: TRBJ2-4
CDR3 DNA: TGTGCCAGCAGCGGCGGGCCGGTCAGTAGCGGGAGGGCCTTGGTCATTCAGTACTTC
CDR3 protein: CASSGGPVSSGRALVIQYF

clone size: NA
D gene: TRBD1
V gene: TRBV4-3
J gene: TRBJ2-1
CDR3 DNA: TGCGCCAGCAGCCATACTACAGGGGCAGGCAATGAGCAGTTCTTC
CDR3 protein: CASSHTTGAGNEQFF

clone size: once
D gene: NA
V gene: TRBV5-4
J gene: TRBJ2-1
CDR3 DNA: TGTGCCAGTAAAGGAGGCCCCTACAATGAGCAGTTCTTC
CDR3 protein: CASKGGPYNEQFF

clone size: NA
D gene: TRBD1
V gene: TRBV7-9
J gene: TRBJ2-1
CDR3 DNA: TGTGCCAGCAGCCCCGGGACAGGAGGAAATGAGCAGTTCTTC
CDR3 protein: CASSPGTGGNEQFF

clone size: NA
D gene: NA
V gene: TRBV7-2
J gene: TRBJ1-2
CDR3 DNA: TGTGCCAGCAGCTCGAGCCCGGGATCCCCCTATGGCTACACCTTC
CDR3 protein: CASSSSPGSPYGYTF